The entry that follows covers one T cell receptor (beta chain) sequence. Antigen: not known. These data come from a study of cytomegalovirus exposure and HLA in healthy donors. V gave up 3 bases and J gave up 4 bases; unmatched junction bases: 5. CDR1 is SGHVS, CDR2 FQNEAQ, per germline. The CDR3 spans 14 residues. Researchers ran the PCR with 60 Vbeta and 13 Jbeta primers. Using immunoSEQ multiplex PCR, the repertoire was profiled, and TCRdb retains in-frame clones only, with some absent. The listing records roughly 100,000 clones. Study results and limitations: Reported performance of the classifier showed diagnosis of cytomegalovirus status with high specificity and sensitivity.

The V and J genes are TRBV7-8 and TRBJ1-1, with 7 bases that match TRBD1. This receptor was obtained from a woman in her 30s in good health and CMV-seronegative. Sequenced material: PBMCs. This chain's CDR3 is CASSFEGGGTEAFF. In nucleotides, the CDR3 is TGTGCCAGCAGCTTCGAAGGGGGCGGCACTGAAGCTTTCTTT.